This T cell receptor beta chain was recovered during a study of glioma-infiltrating T cells after dendritic cell vaccination. Findings and caveats of the study: No direct clonality-survival link was found; a diverse polyclonal response may matter.

Time point specified: after dendritic cell vaccination, including at tumor progression/relapse. The PCR used 60 V beta and 13 J beta primers. TCRdb's copy holds only in-frame clones and misses some; the assay was immunoSEQ multiplex PCR. The sample contains roughly 56,000 clones, more than 75% of which appear only once. The CDR3 has 15 residues. A word on this clone: Antigen specificity is unknown. Other nucleotide sequences from this sample produce the same CDR3.

Sample: blood, taken after dendritic cell vaccination. The chain joins TRBV1 to TRBJ2-7; the DNA was not used to check the table's D call, TRBD2. TRBV1 is listed as a pseudogene. This clonotype was obtained from a human donor with glioblastoma. The CDR3 DNA follows: TGCACCAGCAGCCAAGCGACAAGGGAGCCCTACGAGCAGTACTTC. It translates to CTSSQATREPYEQYF.